This T cell receptor (beta chain) was obtained from a study of T cells in localized non-small cell lung cancer. About this clone: What it binds is not known. The DNA is left out, because the CDR3 cannot be placed on it with certainty; the CDR3 is given as TCRdb lists it.

Study-level points and caveats: Sequencing was restricted to one tumor region; therefore, heterogeneity remains possible. Higher T cell density in the blood was associated with longer overall survival, whereas higher adjacent-lung clonality associated with shorter survival. In uninvolved adjacent lung, T cell clonality reached its highest value, exceeding tumor. Adjacent lung had a median approximately 57 of the 100 largest tumor clones.

Measured with immunoSEQ multiplex PCR; TCRdb has only the in-frame clones, and not every one. The data hold 1,500 to 2,000 clones, with roughly a quarter observed a single time. From its first to its last residue, the CDR3 has 13 amino acids. CDR1 is SQVTM, CDR2 ANQGSEA, per germline. Sample: normal lung tissue next to the tumor, taken before any cancer treatment. The clonotype comes from a male donor older than 55 with stage II lung adenocarcinoma. This rearrangement joins TRBV29-1 to TRBJ1-2. The CDR3 reads CSVVFGAGYGYTF.